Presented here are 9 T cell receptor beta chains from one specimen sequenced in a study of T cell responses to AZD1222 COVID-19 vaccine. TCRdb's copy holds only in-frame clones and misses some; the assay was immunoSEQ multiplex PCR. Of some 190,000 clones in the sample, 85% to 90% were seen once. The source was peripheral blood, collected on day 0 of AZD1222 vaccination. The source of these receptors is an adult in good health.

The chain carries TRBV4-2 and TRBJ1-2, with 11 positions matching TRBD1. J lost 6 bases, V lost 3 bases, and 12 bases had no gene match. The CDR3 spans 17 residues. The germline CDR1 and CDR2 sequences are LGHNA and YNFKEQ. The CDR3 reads CASSQTDRGRTRDGYTF. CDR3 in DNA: TGTGCCAGCAGCCAGACGGACAGGGGGCGGACCCGAGATGGCTACACCTTC.

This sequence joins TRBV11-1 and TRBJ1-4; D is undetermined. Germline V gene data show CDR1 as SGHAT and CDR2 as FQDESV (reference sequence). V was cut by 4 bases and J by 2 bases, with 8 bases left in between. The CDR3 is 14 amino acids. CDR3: CASSSPGTNEKLFF. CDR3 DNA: TGTGCCAGCAGCTCTCCGGGGACTAATGAAAAACTGTTTTTT. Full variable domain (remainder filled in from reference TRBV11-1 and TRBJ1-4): EAEVAQSPRYKITEKSQAVAFWCDPISGHATLYWYRQILGQGPELLVQFQDESVVDDSQLPKDRFSAERLKGVDSTLKIQPAELGDSAMYLCASSSPGTNEKLFFGSGTQLSVL.

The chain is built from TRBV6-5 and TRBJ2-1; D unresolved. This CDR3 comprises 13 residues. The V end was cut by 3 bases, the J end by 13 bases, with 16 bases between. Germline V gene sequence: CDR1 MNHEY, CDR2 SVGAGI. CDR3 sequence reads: CASSYNGRPEQFF. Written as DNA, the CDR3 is TGTGCCAGCAGTTATAACGGCAGGCCGGAACAGTTCTTC.

The CDR3 reads CAISPEPGRNTEAFF. For the CDR3, the DNA is TGTGCCATCAGTCCCGAGCCAGGGCGGAACACTGAAGCTTTCTTT. The chain carries TRBV10-3 and TRBJ1-1; tentative D call: TRBD1 (5 bases). From germline, CDR1 is ENHRY and CDR2 SYGVKD. V shed 5 bases and J shed 1 base, with 14 bases lying between them. The CDR3 extends over 15 amino acids.

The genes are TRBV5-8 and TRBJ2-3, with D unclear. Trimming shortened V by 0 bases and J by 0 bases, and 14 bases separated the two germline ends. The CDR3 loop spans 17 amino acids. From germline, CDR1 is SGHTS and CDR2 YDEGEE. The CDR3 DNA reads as TGTGCCAGCAGCTTGGTGCCCGGGTACCCCAGCACAGATACGCAGTATTTT. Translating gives CASSLVPGYPSTDTQYF.

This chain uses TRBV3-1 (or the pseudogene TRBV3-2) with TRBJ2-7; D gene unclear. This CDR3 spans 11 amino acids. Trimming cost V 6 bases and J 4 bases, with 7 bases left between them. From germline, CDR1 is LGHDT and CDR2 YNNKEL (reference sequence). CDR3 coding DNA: TGTGCCAGCAGATCGGCTTACGAGCAGTACTTC. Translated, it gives CASRSAYEQYF.

The CDR3, as DNA: TGTGCCAGCAGTGACGCGGACAGCTATGGCTACACCTTC. Protein product: CASSDADSYGYTF. The gene calls are TRBV6-1 and TRBJ1-2; tentatively, D is TRBD1 (6 bases). V dropped 3 bases and J dropped 4 bases, with 9 bases sitting between them. This CDR3 contains 13 residues. Germline V lookup: CDR1 MNHNS, CDR2 SASEGT.

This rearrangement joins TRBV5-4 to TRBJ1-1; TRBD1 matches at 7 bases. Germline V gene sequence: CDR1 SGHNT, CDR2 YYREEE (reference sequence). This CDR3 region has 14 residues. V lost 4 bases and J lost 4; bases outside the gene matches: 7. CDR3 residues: CASSPRDSSTEAFF. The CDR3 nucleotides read TGTGCCAGCAGCCCAAGGGACAGCAGCACTGAAGCTTTCTTT.

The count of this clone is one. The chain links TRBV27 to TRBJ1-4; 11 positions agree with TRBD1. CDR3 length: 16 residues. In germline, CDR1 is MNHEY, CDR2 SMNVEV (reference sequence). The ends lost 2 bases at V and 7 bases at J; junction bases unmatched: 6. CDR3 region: CASSLERGTGGEKLFF. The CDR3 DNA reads TGTGCCAGCAGTTTAGAGAGAGGGACAGGGGGTGAAAAACTGTTTTTT.